This T cell receptor beta chain is from a study of CD8 T cells in ankylosing spondylitis. Overall study findings and caveats: A TCR beta motif of roughly 8 highly homologous variants seemed to mark ankylosing spondylitis blood. A CD8+ phenotype characterized the disease-linked clones, which were relatively rare in peripheral blood. In synovial fluid and blood from reactive arthritis, some motif variants were previously reported.

Using quantitative 5'-RACE with molecular barcodes, the authors made TCR beta libraries. TCRdb ran MiXCR on the 5' RACE reads and lists one entry per CDR3 protein. The table shows fewer than 250,000 distinct CDR3 sequences, with about 30% occurring only once. V dropped 1 base and J dropped 5; count of bases not matched to a gene: 4. Germline V gene sequence: CDR1 LGHDT, CDR2 YNNKEL (reference sequence). CDR3 length: 14 residues. A remark on this clonotype: What it binds is not known.

The chain employs TRBV3-1 and TRBJ1-2, with 7 bases fitting TRBD1. Source material: blood, either unsorted or a sorted T cell fraction (not recorded which). The receptor was derived from a male donor with ankylosing spondylitis or in good health (not recorded which). The CDR3 DNA reads TGTGCCAGCAGCCAAGTGGACAGGAGTTATGGCTACACCTTC. Amino acid sequence: CASSQVDRSYGYTF.